This T cell receptor (beta chain) comes out of a study of CD8+CD57+ T cells in acquired aplastic anemia. Study overall: Mean DNA quantity obtained from sorted CD4+ and CD8+ cells was 2.5 to 4 ug. Study conclusions and caveats: Overlapping CD8+ CDR3 repertoires of patients and controls contained twenty-nine shared sequences.

Genomic DNA served as template for TCR beta VDJ and CDR3 profiling. TCRdb redid the calling of the reads with MiXCR, one entry per CDR3 protein. The sample has approximately 150,000 distinct CDR3 sequences, less than 60% seen once; the top ten hold roughly 3.2%. This clonotype was picked up many times. What it recognizes is unknown. All sequencing subjects had displayed CD8+CD57+ cell expansion on flow cytometry. This CDR3 contains 14 residues. Trimming removed 2 bases at V and 11 bases at J, with 13 bases between. Sequenced material: sorted CD4+, CD8+, or CD8+CD57+ T cells (not recorded which) from PBMCs. The receptor comes from a human donor with aplastic anemia. This rearrangement joins TRBV12-3 or TRBV12-4 to TRBJ1-6; D call uncertain. CDR3 in amino acids: CASSLWEGDTPLHF. For the CDR3, the DNA is TGTGCCAGCAGTTTATGGGAGGGAGATACACCCCTCCACTTT.